This TCR beta chain was documented in a study of blood T cell repertoires in COVID-19. As for the study in general: Samples of COVID-19 (acute and convalescent) were obtained from the United States, Italy and Spain. The cDNA or gDNA used as material had been derived from T cells, B-cell-depleted T cells, or PBMCs.

V dropped 6 bases and J dropped 7; count of bases not matched to a gene: 7. CDR1 and CDR2 (germline): MDHEN, SYDVKM. CDR3 length: 14 amino acids. As originally analysed: Amplification of reference gene primers provided the estimated nucleated cell counts. This table comes from immunoSEQ multiplex PCR, and its TCRdb copy is limited to in-frame clones, with some not included. For V, J and clone size, that table is used; D and trimming come from the DNA. This table has around 150,000 clones, around 80% appearing once. The receptor comes from a woman over 75 in a cohort sampled during active or convalescent COVID-19. The chain joins TRBV28 to TRBJ1-2; TRBD1 matches 11 bases. Source material: peripheral blood. The CDR3 DNA follows: TGTGCCAGCAGGAGATTCGGGACAGGGGGTGGCTACACCTTC. Amino acid sequence: CASRRFGTGGGYTF.